Following are 12 T cell receptor beta chains from one sample sequenced in a study of blood T cell repertoires in COVID-19 (dated by TCRdb to 2018 to 2021). The library was prepared using the immunoSEQ multiplex PCR assay. Here the immuneACCESS table is served through TCRdb, limited to in-frame sequences with V and J called. Missing clones are a known gap in these copies; in checked studies unresolved V genes cover under half, and the rest lacks a known reason. The sample yields some 290,000 clones; around 92% were counted once. The ten largest clones add up to around 10% of the sample. Material: peripheral blood. These receptors all stem from a woman aged 25-40 years with COVID-19, enrolled during active disease.

This clone has just one count. The gene calls are TRBV29-1 and TRBJ1-1; D is undetermined. Germline CDR1 is SQVTM and CDR2 is ANQGSEA. The CDR3 has 14 amino acids. This chain's CDR3 is CSAKTIPENTEAFF. The CDR3 coding sequence is TGCTCCGCCAAAACTATTCCGGAGAACACTGAAGCTTTCTTT.

This chain joins TRBV6-6 and TRBJ1-1; D is perhaps TRBD1 (5 bases). The CDR3 contains 14 residues. Trimming removed 2 bases at V and 1 base at J, with 8 bases between. Germline V gene sequence: CDR1 MNHNY, CDR2 SVGAGI (reference sequence). CDR3 in DNA: TGTGCCAGCAGTTACCCCGACAGGAACACTGAAGCTTTCTTT. Translated: CASSYPDRNTEAFF.

The chain uses TRBV18 and TRBJ2-7; 8 bases are a match to TRBD1. Germline CDR1 is KGHSH and CDR2 is LQKENI. This CDR3 is built from 15 residues. V shed 4 bases and J 4 bases; nucleotides not matched to a gene: 9. CDR3: CASSRPGTGSYEQYF. The CDR3, as DNA: TGTGCCAGCTCACGCCCCGGGACAGGATCTTACGAGCAGTACTTC.

The chain employs TRBV7-9 and TRBJ2-5; the D gene is possibly TRBD2 (6 bases). Per the germline V gene, CDR1 is SEHNR and CDR2 is FQNEAQ (reference sequence). V was pared by 3 bases and J by 1 base, with 12 bases between. The CDR3 sequence is 15 residues long. The CDR3 reads CASSLGGVLQETQYF. The CDR3 DNA sequence: TGTGCCAGCAGCTTGGGCGGGGTCCTCCAAGAGACCCAGTACTTC.

This sequence joins TRBV6-5 and TRBJ1-1; TRBD1 aligns across 8 bases. The CDR3 totals 13 residues. V trimming: 9 bases; J trimming: 5 bases; junction bases outside the gene matches: 8. Per germline, CDR1 MNHEY and CDR2 SVGAGI. CDR3 sequence: CARRTGKRTEAFF. In DNA, the CDR3 is TGTGCCAGGAGGACAGGGAAGCGGACTGAAGCTTTCTTT.

The J gene is TRBJ2-2, the V gene TRBV5-1, with D perhaps matching TRBD1 (6 bases). The CDR3 contains 16 residues. V was cut by 1 base and J by 0 bases, with 10 bases left in between. The germline CDR1 and CDR2 sequences are SGHRS and YFSETQ. The CDR3 loop reads CASSLQDSPNTGELFF. The CDR3 coding sequence is TGCGCCAGCAGCTTGCAGGACAGCCCGAACACCGGGGAGCTGTTTTTT.

CDR3 bases: TGTGCCAGTAAGAAATTGAGCGGGGGGGCGTATACTAGCACAGATACGCAGTATTTT. It codes for CASKKLSGGAYTSTDTQYF. The chain links TRBV19 to TRBJ2-3, with TRBD2 identical over 10 bases. Trimming removed 7 bases from V and 0 bases from J; junction bases left unmatched: 16. CDR3 length equals 19 residues. CDR1 and CDR2 (germline): LNHDA, SQIVND (reference sequence).

V usage is TRBV11-2 and J usage is TRBJ1-5; no clear D gene. Germline V gene data show CDR1 as SGHAT and CDR2 as FQNNGV. V lost 6 bases to trimming and J lost 3 bases, with 12 bases between them. This CDR3 is 14 amino acids long. The CDR3 reads CASSYPGDNQPQHF. The DNA of the CDR3 is TGTGCCAGCAGTTATCCGGGTGACAATCAGCCCCAGCATTTT.

This clone was recorded only once. The rearrangement uses TRBV4-2 and TRBJ2-4; the D gene is possibly TRBD1 (7 bases). Germline V gene data show CDR1 as LGHNA and CDR2 as YNFKEQ. The CDR3 sequence is 16 residues long. Deletions cut 0 bases from V and 8 bases from J, with 17 bases between. CDR3 nucleotides: TGTGCCAGCAGCCAAGATGACCGACAGGGCGGGGACATTCAGTACTTC. Translated: CASSQDDRQGGDIQYF.

This clone was observed once. V is TRBV5-1 and J is TRBJ1-2, with D perhaps TRBD1 (6 bases). This CDR3 spans 14 amino acids. Germline V CDR1 and CDR2: SGHRS, YFSETQ. Deletions cut 4 bases from V and 2 bases from J, with 12 bases between. The CDR3 region has the DNA TGCGCCAGCAGCGTAGGGAGGGGGAACTATGGCTACACCTTC. It translates to CASSVGRGNYGYTF.

This clone was seen a single time. J is TRBJ1-5 and V is TRBV23-1; D gene uncertain. TRBV23-1 is labeled an ORF, and its function is uncertain. V was pared by 0 bases and J by 2 bases, with 14 bases between. The CDR3 runs to 17 residues. CDR3: CASSQSEGRLGNQPQHF. The CDR3, as DNA: TGCGCCAGCAGTCAATCAGAGGGCAGGCTGGGCAATCAGCCCCAGCATTTT.

The V call is TRBV5-4, the J call TRBJ2-7, with TRBD1 as a possible D gene (6 bases). Germline V gene sequence: CDR1 SGHNT, CDR2 YYREEE (reference sequence). Trimming shortened V by 4 bases and J by 4 bases, and 9 bases separated the two germline ends. This CDR3 comprises 12 residues. The DNA for the CDR3 is TGTGCCAGCAGCGGCCAGGGGTACGAGCAGTACTTC. Its protein product is CASSGQGYEQYF.